This entry features one T cell receptor (beta chain) sequence. Its antigen is as yet unknown. This sample was taken from a study of shared clonotypes between healthy human individuals. The V and J ends lost 0 bases and 7 bases, in that order; junction bases with no gene match: 6. The CDR3 has 15 residues. Germline values: CDR1 SGHTA, CDR2 FQGNSA. This table comes from immunoSEQ multiplex PCR, and its TCRdb copy is limited to in-frame clones, with some not included. This sample has some 200,000 clones, with 80% to 95% found just once. General observations from the study: Sharing across four donors was highest in naive CD4 (around 5%) and lowest in memory CD8 (approximately 0.4%).

Input material: naive CD4+ T cells sorted from blood. Documented subset: CD45RA+ positively selected. The rearrangement links TRBV7-2 to TRBJ2-1; 7 nucleotides agree with TRBD2. The sequence was obtained from a woman between 25 and 40 years old in good health. CDR3 protein: CASSLAGGRVNEQFF. In nucleotides, the CDR3 is TGTGCCAGCAGCTTAGCCGGGGGGAGAGTTAATGAGCAGTTCTTC.